This T cell receptor beta chain comes out of a study of control samples from healthy donors and cancer patients. This clone appeared a single time. The repertoire was sequenced with immunoSEQ multiplex PCR; TCRdb's copy has only in-frame clones and lacks some. The table lists around 130,000 clones, just under 90% of them singletons. There are 14 residues in the CDR3. Trimming shortened V by 4 bases and J by 5 bases, and 12 bases separated the two germline ends. Looked up from germline, CDR1 is SGHRS and CDR2 is YFSETQ. The receptor comes from a man aged 50 or older with head and neck cancer. The chain joins TRBV5-1 to TRBJ1-4; D may be TRBD1 (5 bases). Sequencing was performed on PBMCs. This CDR3 reads CASSRAGLNEKLFF. The DNA of the CDR3 is TGCGCCAGCAGCCGGGCGGGGCTCAATGAAAAACTGTTTTTT.